This entry lists 11 T cell receptor beta chains sequenced from one sample in a study of blood T cell repertoires in COVID-19. Here immunoSEQ multiplex PCR was the method, and the copy in TCRdb shows in-frame clones only, minus some. The sample comprises more than 85,000 clones, 60% to 80% of which are singletons, and roughly 17% rests with the top ten. The sequenced sample consisted of peripheral blood. The receptors were gathered from an elderly woman with active or convalescent COVID-19.

The rearrangement uses TRBV6-5 and TRBJ2-7, with a weak D call TRBD2 (6 bases). The CDR3 runs 14 residues. V was cut by 6 bases and J by 5 bases, with 17 bases left in between. The germline CDR1 and CDR2 sequences are MNHEY and SVGAGI. CDR3: CASRGLGRKHEQYF. Here the CDR3 DNA reads TGTGCCAGCAGGGGGCTAGGGAGGAAACACGAGCAGTACTTC.

The CDR3 loop reads CASSQAAGLGEQYF. The CDR3, as DNA: TGCGCCAGCAGCCAAGCCGCGGGCTTGGGAGAGCAGTACTTC. The chain joins TRBV4-1 to TRBJ2-7; TRBD2 is a possible D gene (5 bases). This CDR3 is 14 amino acids long. Germline-derived CDR1 and CDR2 are MGHRA and YSYEKL. Trimming pared 1 base from V and 7 bases from J, leaving 14 bases between.

The rearrangement links TRBV28 to TRBJ2-1, with a weak D call TRBD1 (6 bases). V was cut by 5 bases and J by 2 bases, with 28 bases left in between. The germline gives CDR1 MDHEN, CDR2 SYDVKM. The length of the CDR3 is 20 residues. The CDR3 DNA reads TGTGCCAGCAGTCCCCGACGTCGGACAGCAACCGAGAGCGCCTACAATGAGCAGTTCTTC. Residues: CASSPRRRTATESAYNEQFF.

This sequence joins TRBV4-1 and TRBJ1-1; no clear D gene. CDR3 length: 16 residues. Germline lookup yields CDR1 MGHRA and CDR2 YSYEKL. Trimming pared 3 bases from V and 3 bases from J, leaving 17 bases between. Written as DNA, the CDR3 is TGCGCCAGCAGCCACCCGAGAGGTCAGCTTGACACTGAAGCTTTCTTT. Protein: CASSHPRGQLDTEAFF.

CDR3 in amino acids: CASSTGTSPYNEQFF. The CDR3 DNA sequence: TGTGCCAGTAGTACCGGGACTAGCCCCTACAATGAGCAGTTCTTC. V and J are TRBV19 and TRBJ2-1; 9 bases align to TRBD2. CDR1 and CDR2 (germline): LNHDA, SQIVND (reference sequence). With V trimmed by 4 bases and J by 2 bases, 3 bases remained unmatched. The CDR3 sequence is 15 residues long.

J is TRBJ1-3 and V is TRBV4-3; the D is unclear. The germline V gene has CDR1 LGHNA and CDR2 YSLEER. Trimming cost V 1 base and J 0 bases, with 10 bases left between them. This CDR3 comprises 16 residues. Here the CDR3 reads CASSQGGIGSGNTIYF. Here the CDR3 DNA reads TGCGCCAGCAGCCAAGGAGGCATCGGCTCTGGAAACACCATATATTTT.

This clone was seen at least ten times. This chain joins TRBV7-2 and TRBJ2-7; 11 bases match TRBD1. Trimming at V came to 3 bases and at J to 2 bases, leaving 0 bases not matched to a gene. Germline V gene data show CDR1 as SGHTA and CDR2 as FQGNSA. The CDR3 has 14 amino acids. The CDR3 reads CASSLGQGAYEQYF. For the CDR3, the DNA is TGTGCCAGCAGCTTGGGACAGGGGGCCTACGAGCAGTACTTC. Drawing the rest from reference TRBV7-2 and TRBJ2-7, the complete variable domain is GAGVSQSPSNKVTEKGKDVELRCDPISGHTALYWYRQSLGQGLEFLIYFQGNSAPDKSGLPSDRFSAERTGGSVSTLTIQRTQQEDSAVYLCASSLGQGAYEQYFGPGTRLTVT.

This clone was observed once. J is TRBJ2-7 and V is TRBV19; 12 positions match TRBD2. Germline loops: CDR1 LNHDA, CDR2 SQIVND (reference sequence). The V and J ends lost 3 bases and 6 bases, in that order; junction bases with no gene match: 12. This CDR3 spans 17 amino acids. The CDR3 region is CASSMPSGRARTSEQYF. CDR3 nucleotides: TGTGCCAGTAGTATGCCTAGCGGGAGGGCCCGAACCTCCGAGCAGTACTTC.

This clone was seen only once. CDR3 DNA: TGCGCCAGCAGCTTGGATGCTACGTCCTACGAGCAGTACTTC. Encoded protein: CASSLDATSYEQYF. This sequence joins TRBV5-1 and TRBJ2-7; no definite D call. The ends were cut back, 0 bases at V and 1 base at J, with 8 bases in the middle. Germline V CDR1 and CDR2: SGHRS, YFSETQ. The CDR3 spans 14 residues.

V and J are TRBV5-1 and TRBJ2-1; 12 bases agree with TRBD2. The CDR3 has 15 residues. Germline V gene lookup returns CDR1 SGHRS and CDR2 YFSETQ. J lost 8 bases, V lost 5 bases, and 8 bases had no gene match. CDR3 DNA: TGCGCCAGCAGGCTGACTAGCGGGAGTCCGGATGAGCAGTTCTTC. Translation: CASRLTSGSPDEQFF.

In its sample, this clone is medium-sized. The chain combines TRBV19 with TRBJ2-2, with 10 bases identical to TRBD1. CDR3 size: 18 residues. Per the germline V gene, CDR1 is LNHDA and CDR2 is SQIVND (reference sequence). V dropped 4 bases and J dropped 6; count of bases not matched to a gene: 14. The CDR3 is CASSSYDRGRTSAGELFF. The CDR3 region has the DNA TGTGCCAGTAGTAGCTATGACAGGGGGCGAACCTCAGCCGGGGAGCTGTTTTTT.